Below are 26 T cell receptor beta chains sequenced from a single sample in a study of a mutant IDH1 vaccine in newly diagnosed glioma. These receptors are not linked to any known antigen. The method was immunoSEQ multiplex PCR; TCRdb's version includes in-frame clones alone and lacks a portion of them. The top ten clones hold less than 6.5% of a sample with over 45,000 clones, approximately 71% of them seen once. Time point given: week 47, end of study. One vaccine dose held 300 ug of mutant IDH1 20-mer peptide and came with topical imiquimod. This sample comprised PBMCs, obtained from a glioma patient whose treatment included an IDH1 peptide vaccine. The receptors derive from a man over 45 with glioma.

The V gene is TRBV28, the J gene TRBJ1-5; the D gene is possibly TRBD1 (6 bases). CDR1 is MDHEN and CDR2 is SYDVKM in the germline V gene. CDR3 length: 13 amino acids. V dropped 6 bases and J dropped 9 bases, with 15 bases sitting between them. For the CDR3, the DNA is TGTGCCAGCAGCCCAACAGGGACGCGGCCCCAGCATTTT. This gives the protein CASSPTGTRPQHF.

This chain connects TRBV27 to TRBJ1-5, with D unclear. V gave up 6 bases and J gave up 2 bases, with 14 bases separating them. CDR3 length: 15 residues. CDR1 and CDR2 from the germline V gene are MNHEY and SMNVEV (reference sequence). CDR3 sequence: CASRSGIAGNQPQHF. For the CDR3, the DNA is TGTGCCAGCAGGTCGGGTATAGCCGGCAATCAGCCCCAGCATTTT.

J is TRBJ1-6 and V is TRBV14; TRBD1 is a possible D gene (5 bases). With 0 bases removed from V and 9 bases from J, the gap between germline ends came to 9 bases. The CDR3 runs 14 residues. Germline-derived CDR1 and CDR2 are SGHDN and FVKESK. In nucleotides, the CDR3 is TGTGCCAGCAGCCAAGATCGGGGGGGTTCACCCCTCCACTTT. This sequence encodes CASSQDRGGSPLHF.

This clone has a single count. The genes are TRBV7-2 and TRBJ2-7; D uncertain. The CDR3 has 10 amino acids. The germline V and J ends were trimmed by 1 base and 5 bases, with 0 bases remaining between them. Germline assignment: CDR1 SGHTA and CDR2 FQGNSA. As DNA, the CDR3 is TGTGCCAGCAGCTTAGACGAGCAGTACTTC. This codes for CASSLDEQYF.

This clone was seen more than once but under ten times. This same CDR3 is encoded by further DNA sequences in the sample. The chain joins TRBV5-1 to TRBJ2-5, with D perhaps TRBD1 or TRBD2 (6 bases each). Germline V gene sequence: CDR1 SGHRS, CDR2 YFSETQ. The CDR3 sequence is 14 residues long. V was clipped by 2 bases and J by 5 bases, with 13 bases between them. CDR3 DNA sequence: TGCGCCAGCAGCTTAGTAGGGGGGCAGGAGACCCAGTACTTC. Translating it yields CASSLVGGQETQYF.

This clone was seen just once. The V call is TRBV30, the J call TRBJ2-7; no reliable D call. V was clipped by 4 bases and J by 2 bases, with 12 bases between them. The CDR3 sequence is 13 residues long. Looked up from germline, CDR1 is GTSNPN and CDR2 is SVGIG (reference sequence). The CDR3 sequence: CAWMGRAAYEQYF. The CDR3 DNA is TGTGCCTGGATGGGCAGAGCTGCCTACGAGCAGTACTTC.

V and J are TRBV18 and TRBJ1-2; D gene unclear. The CDR3 loop spans 15 amino acids. Trimming took off 3 bases at V and 3 bases at J, with 14 bases between the two ends. CDR1 KGHSH and CDR2 LQKENI come from the germline V gene. As DNA, the CDR3 is TGTGCCAGCTCACCGGACCGCGAGGGTCACTATGGCTACACCTTC. Its translation is CASSPDREGHYGYTF.

Worth noting for this clone: At one end, the junction sequence differs from germline, possibly due to a read error. The CDR3 nucleotides are TGTGCTAGCAGCTTAGTCTCCAAGCCACCCTACGAGCAGTACTTC. Protein product: CASSLVSKPPYEQYF. The V call is TRBV7-7, the J call TRBJ2-7; D gene uncertain. The CDR3 has 15 amino acids. CDR1 is SSHAT and CDR2 is FNYEAQ in the germline V gene (reference sequence).

The gene calls are TRBV4-3 and TRBJ1-4; D is undetermined. With 2 bases removed from V and 8 bases from J, the gap between germline ends came to 9 bases. The CDR3 spans 13 residues. The germline CDR1 and CDR2 sequences are LGHNA and YSLEER. Here the CDR3 reads CASSQTLREKLFF. CDR3 bases: TGCGCCAGCAGCCAAACTCTACGGGAAAAACTGTTTTTT.

The DNA for the CDR3 is TGTGCCAGCAGCTTGGAGAGGGAAGGGTCCCAGCATTTT. Its translation: CASSLEREGSQHF. The rearrangement joins TRBV7-2 to TRBJ1-5, with D unresolved. V was pared by 3 bases and J by 11 bases, with 14 bases between. This CDR3 spans 13 amino acids. The germline CDR1 and CDR2 sequences are SGHTA and FQGNSA. Complete variable domain (other parts from reference TRBV7-2 and TRBJ1-5): GAGVSQSPSNKVTEKGKDVELRCDPISGHTALYWYRQSLGQGLEFLIYFQGNSAPDKSGLPSDRFSAERTGGSVSTLTIQRTQQEDSAVYLCASSLEREGSQHFGDGTRLSIL.

This chain links TRBV4-1 with TRBJ2-7, with 10 bases fitting TRBD1. The V gene's germline CDR1 is MGHRA and CDR2 YSYEKL. This CDR3 comprises 16 residues. Trimming cost V 3 bases and J 6 bases; bases outside gene matches: 11. CDR3 loop: CASSHVAPGTGVEQYF. CDR3 nucleotides: TGCGCCAGCAGCCATGTTGCCCCCGGGACAGGGGTCGAGCAGTACTTC.

The chain is built from TRBV19 and TRBJ1-1; D is unclear. Per germline, CDR1 LNHDA and CDR2 SQIVND (reference sequence). Deletions cut 2 bases from V and 3 bases from J, with 7 bases between. CDR3 length equals 13 residues. CDR3 in DNA: TGTGCCAGTAGTATAAGGCAGTACACTGAAGCTTTCTTT. It codes for CASSIRQYTEAFF. Using reference TRBV19 and TRBJ1-1 for the parts outside the CDR3, the full variable domain is DGGITQSPKYLFRKEGQNVTLSCEQNLNHDAMYWYRQDPGQGLRLIYYSQIVNDFQKGDIAEGYSVSREKKESFPLTVTSAQKNPTAFYLCASSIRQYTEAFFGQGTRLTVV.

This clone was seen only a few times. This chain uses TRBV10-3 with TRBJ1-1; maybe TRBD1 (5 bases). CDR3 length equals 14 residues. V was cut by 0 bases and J by 2 bases, with 7 bases left in between. Germline V lookup: CDR1 ENHRY, CDR2 SYGVKD. CDR3 in DNA: TGTGCCATCAGTGAGTCGGGGGGAAACACTGAAGCTTTCTTT. It specifies CAISESGGNTEAFF.

The chain links TRBV5-1 to TRBJ2-1, with 9 nucleotides matching TRBD1. With V trimmed by 3 bases and J by 5 bases, 0 bases remained unmatched. Germline CDR1 reads SGHRS; CDR2 reads YFSETQ. CDR3 size: 13 residues. The CDR3 protein is CASSWTGDNEQFF. The CDR3 coding sequence is TGCGCCAGCAGCTGGACAGGGGACAATGAGCAGTTCTTC.

The V gene is TRBV4-3, the J gene TRBJ2-3, with D perhaps matching TRBD2 (6 bases). Trimming took 0 bases from V and 3 from J, leaving 16 bases between them. The CDR3 extends over 17 amino acids. The germline CDR1 and CDR2 sequences are LGHNA and YSLEER. The CDR3 spells CASSQDQEGSGTDTQYF. The CDR3 region has the DNA TGCGCCAGCAGCCAAGATCAGGAGGGGTCTGGGACAGATACGCAGTATTTT.

The gene calls are TRBV14 and TRBJ2-1; D unclear. The CDR3 extends over 12 amino acids. Germline V lookup: CDR1 SGHDN, CDR2 FVKESK. Deletions cut 2 bases from V and 9 bases from J, with 8 bases between. The CDR3 sequence is CASSQQVGEQFF. The CDR3 nucleotides read TGTGCCAGCAGCCAACAGGTTGGTGAGCAGTTCTTC. The full variable domain, with the rest looked up from reference TRBV14 and TRBJ2-1, is EAGVTQFPSHSVIEKGQTVTLRCDPISGHDNLYWYRRVMGKEIKFLLHFVKESKQDESGMPNNRFLAERTGGTYSTLKVQPAELEDSGVYFCASSQQVGEQFFGPGTRLTVL.

The rearrangement links TRBV19 to TRBJ2-7; 8 bases map to TRBD2. This CDR3 comprises 14 residues. V was pared by 5 bases and J by 2 bases, with 5 bases of the junction left unmatched. Per the germline V gene, CDR1 is LNHDA and CDR2 is SQIVND (reference sequence). The CDR3, as DNA: TGTGCCAGTAGTTTCGGGGGGGGGACCTACGAGCAGTACTTC. It specifies CASSFGGGTYEQYF.

Here the CDR3 reads CASSGKGGTGTEAFF. CDR3 DNA sequence: TGTGCCAGCAGCGGAAAGGGAGGGACAGGGACTGAAGCTTTCTTT. This chain links TRBV5-4 with TRBJ1-1; 9 bases align to TRBD1. Losses at the gene ends were 4 bases for V and 5 bases for J; bases not matched to a gene: 9. CDR3 length equals 15 residues. CDR1 is SGHNT and CDR2 is YYREEE in the germline V gene (reference sequence).

The chain carries TRBV10-3 and TRBJ2-3, with 8 bases identical to TRBD1. The trim removed 3 bases at V and 6 bases at J, leaving 8 bases unmatched. From germline, CDR1 is ENHRY and CDR2 SYGVKD. The CDR3 length is 15 residues. CDR3 DNA sequence: TGTGCCATCAGTGATACGACAGGGGTTACGGATACGCAGTATTTT. Translated, it gives CAISDTTGVTDTQYF.

This clone was seen just once. The V call is TRBV5-4, the J call TRBJ2-2, with D possibly TRBD1 on 5 matching bases. The CDR3 sequence is 13 residues long. The V gene's germline CDR1 is SGHNT and CDR2 YYREEE (reference sequence). V was shortened by 3 bases and J by 5 bases, with 8 bases between the two germline ends. CDR3 DNA: TGTGCCAGCAGCTGGGCAGGGACCGGGGAGCTGTTTTTT. This sequence encodes CASSWAGTGELFF.

This chain connects TRBV6-6 to TRBJ1-3, with D tentatively TRBD1 (6 bases). Trimming took 6 bases from V and 3 from J, leaving 18 bases between them. Germline CDR1 MNHNY, CDR2 SVGAGI (reference sequence). The CDR3 spans 16 residues. CDR3 region: CASRRSPSGDGNTIYF. DNA for the CDR3: TGTGCCAGCAGGCGAAGCCCCTCAGGGGATGGAAACACCATATATTTT.

The chain employs TRBV7-9 and TRBJ2-7; 8 positions agree with TRBD1. The germline CDR1 and CDR2 sequences are SEHNR and FQNEAQ (reference sequence). Germline trimming cut 4 bases from V and 0 bases from J; bases unmatched to any gene: 2. The CDR3 has 14 amino acids. The CDR3 sequence is CASSSGQGSYEQYF. The CDR3 DNA follows: TGTGCCAGCAGCTCTGGACAGGGCTCCTACGAGCAGTACTTC.

The chain carries TRBV28 and TRBJ1-5; D is unresolved. V lost 2 bases and J 0 bases, leaving 14 bases between the germline ends. Germline CDR1 is MDHEN and CDR2 is SYDVKM. The CDR3 has 17 residues. CDR3 bases: TGTGCCAGCAGTTTAGACACTTCCAATTATAGCAATCAGCCCCAGCATTTT. It translates to CASSLDTSNYSNQPQHF.

This clone has a single count. J is TRBJ2-7 and V is TRBV13; D ambiguous. Deletions cut 6 bases from V and 2 bases from J, with 17 bases between. The CDR3 extends over 15 amino acids. Germline CDR1 PRHDT, CDR2 FYEKMQ (reference sequence). CDR3 sequence (DNA): TGTGCCAGCAGGTTAATGTCCTCCACCACCTACGAGCAGTACTTC. This codes for CASRLMSSTTYEQYF. Looking up the rest from reference TRBV13 and TRBJ2-7 gives the full variable domain: AAGVIQSPRHLIKEKRETATLKCYPIPRHDTVYWYQQGPGQDPQFLISFYEKMQSDKGSIPDRFSAQQFSDYHSELNMSSLELGDSALYFCASRLMSSTTYEQYFGPGTRLTVT.

J is TRBJ1-1 and V is TRBV7-9, with a tentative D call TRBD1 (5 bases). This CDR3 has 13 amino acids. The germline V gene encodes CDR1 SEHNR and CDR2 FQNEAQ (reference sequence). The germline V and J ends were trimmed by 8 bases and 1 base, with 11 bases remaining between them. Written as DNA, the CDR3 is TGTGCCAGCCGTGACAGAGAGAACACTGAAGCTTTCTTT. Translating gives CASRDRENTEAFF.

This clone was seen once. This rearrangement joins TRBV6-5 to TRBJ1-3; 9 bases align to TRBD1. The CDR3 is 13 amino acids. Germline loops: CDR1 MNHEY, CDR2 SVGAGI. With 6 bases clipped from V and 10 bases from J, the junction kept 7 bases outside the gene matches. Written as DNA, the CDR3 is TGTGCCAGCAGGTTCCCGGGACAGGGAACCATATATTTT. Translating it yields CASRFPGQGTIYF.